One and the same sample provided the 11 T cell receptor beta chains below, sequenced in a study of blood T cells in healthy people across ages. Primers used in a second PCR of roughly 7 to 11 cycles were a sample-barcoded 5' primer and a J-beta primer mix. TCRdb re-called the 5' RACE reads through MiXCR, storing one row per CDR3 protein. Here the sample spans about 930,000 distinct CDR3 sequences, around 29% being singletons. Separately, the same data were catalogued under a study of T cells of mothers and their children.

The sequencing sample was made of blood. The receptor source for this set is a woman aged 40 to 50 in good health.

With regard to this clonotype: This may be a read error: a much more frequent sequence differs by one nucleotide. V is TRBV7-2 and J is TRBJ1-4; D is uncertain. Germline CDR1 and CDR2: SGHTA and FQGNSA. The CDR3 has 13 amino acids. V shed 4 bases and J shed 16 bases, with 19 bases lying between them. The CDR3 reads CASSSRITDTQFF. CDR3 DNA sequence: TGTGCCAGCAGCTCCCGAATCACAGATACGCAGTTTTTT.

In its sample, this clonotype was seen many times. This rearrangement joins TRBV7-9 to TRBJ2-7; D tentatively reads TRBD1 or TRBD2 (5 bases each). CDR1 and CDR2 (germline): SEHNR, FQNEAQ (reference sequence). Between the trimmed V and J ends, which lost 1 base and 2 bases, there was a span of 12 bases. The CDR3 consists of 15 residues. CDR3: CASSLGFGDAYEQYF. CDR3 DNA: TGTGCCAGCAGCTTAGGATTTGGGGACGCCTACGAGCAGTACTTC.

This clonotype was observed a handful of times. J is TRBJ2-5 and V is TRBV5-1; D possibly matches TRBD1 or TRBD2 (5 bases each). CDR3 length: 14 amino acids. The V and J ends lost 0 bases and 11 bases respectively, with 17 bases between them. Germline values: CDR1 SGHRS, CDR2 YFSETQ. This CDR3 reads CASSLAVREGEQYF. In DNA form, the CDR3 reads TGCGCCAGCAGCTTGGCCGTCCGCGAAGGGGAGCAGTACTTC.

The CDR3 is CASSLAGTGANEKLFF. CDR3 nucleotides: TGCGCCAGCAGCTTGGCGGGGACAGGAGCTAATGAAAAACTGTTTTTT. The rearrangement joins TRBV5-1 to TRBJ1-4, with TRBD1 matching over 8 bases. The germline V gene has CDR1 SGHRS and CDR2 YFSETQ. The CDR3 contains 16 residues. Trimming at V came to 0 bases and at J to 3 bases, leaving 4 bases not matched to a gene. Full variable domain (rest looked up from reference TRBV5-1 and TRBJ1-4): KAGVTQTPRYLIKTRGQQVTLSCSPISGHRSVSWYQQTPGQGLQFLFEYFSETQRNKGNFPGRFSGRQFSNSRSEMNVSTLELGDSALYLCASSLAGTGANEKLFFGSGTQLSVL.

A few counts support this clonotype. This chain connects TRBV20-1 to TRBJ1-1; 7 bases map to TRBD1. V was clipped by 6 bases and J by 0 bases; unmatched bases: 10. The CDR3 covers 15 residues. CDR1 and CDR2 from the germline V gene are DFQATT and SNEGSKA (reference sequence). The CDR3 region has the DNA TGCAGTGCGGTACCGGGACAGTTTATGAACACTGAAGCTTTCTTT. Translation gives CSAVPGQFMNTEAFF.

The chain links TRBV5-6 to TRBJ2-7, with D perhaps matching TRBD1 (6 bases). This CDR3 has 14 amino acids. With 3 bases removed from V and 6 bases from J, the gap between germline ends came to 16 bases. Germline assignment: CDR1 SGHDT and CDR2 YYEEEE. CDR3 loop: CASSSNKRTVEQYF. The DNA of the CDR3 is TGTGCCAGCAGCTCAAATAAAAGGACAGTCGAGCAGTACTTC.

For this clonotype: This may be a read error: a much more frequent sequence differs by one nucleotide. The chain has TRBV29-1 and TRBJ2-7, with D possibly called TRBD1 or TRBD2 (5 bases each). This CDR3 has 16 amino acids. CDR1 SQVTM and CDR2 ANQGSEA come from the germline V gene. V was trimmed by 1 base and J by 7 bases, leaving 23 bases between them. This CDR3 is CSVEAAGASSYNEQYF. In nucleotides, the CDR3 is TGCAGCGTTGAAGCCGCCGGGGCGAGCTCCTACAATGAGCAGTACTTC.

Comment on this clonotype: The junction and the germline gene differ at one end; a read error may be behind it. The chain carries TRBV3-1 and TRBJ1-2; 7 bases are a match to TRBD1. CDR1 LGHDT and CDR2 YNNKEL come from the germline V gene (reference sequence). The CDR3 spans 15 residues. The CDR3, as DNA: TGCGCCAGCAGCCAGGGTCCAGCAGGGGGCTATGGCTACACCTTC. Its translation is CASSQGPAGGYGYTF.

The chain uses TRBV5-4 and TRBJ2-5, with 7 bases matching TRBD1. The J call may not be correct, given that the DNA end is closer to TRBJ2-7. This CDR3 contains 14 residues. CDR1 is SGHNT and CDR2 is YYREEE in the germline V gene (reference sequence). DNA for the CDR3: TGTGCCAGCAGCCTTGACAGGGTTGGGGACGAGCAGTACTTC. This sequence encodes CASSLDRVGDEQYF.

This clonotype appeared a few times. The chain couples TRBV6-1 to TRBJ2-3; 10 positions agree with TRBD2. With 6 bases clipped from V and 3 bases from J, the junction kept 15 bases outside the gene matches. From germline, CDR1 is MNHNS and CDR2 SASEGT. The CDR3 spans 18 residues. The CDR3 DNA reads as TGTGCCAGCAGGGGCATGAGTGAGAAGCGGGGGGGGACAGATACGCAGTATTTT. It encodes CASRGMSEKRGGTDTQYF.

Remarks on this clonotype: One base away lies a much larger clone, so this may be a sequencing read error. This chain connects TRBV7-2 to TRBJ2-1, with 8 bases fitting TRBD2. The CDR3 is 16 residues long. Germline V gene data show CDR1 as SGHTA and CDR2 as FQGNSA. The CDR3 DNA reads TGTGCCGGCAGCTTAGGACGGGGGGGCTCCTACAATGAGCAGTTCTTC. Translating gives CAGSLGRGGSYNEQFF.